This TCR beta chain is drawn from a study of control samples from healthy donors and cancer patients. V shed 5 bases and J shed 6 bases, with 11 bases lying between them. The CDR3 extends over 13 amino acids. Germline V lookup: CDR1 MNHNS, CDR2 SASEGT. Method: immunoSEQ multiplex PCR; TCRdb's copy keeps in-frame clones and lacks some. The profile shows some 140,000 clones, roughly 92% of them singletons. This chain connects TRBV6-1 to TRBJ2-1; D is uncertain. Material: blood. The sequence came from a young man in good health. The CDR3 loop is CASSHIHSNEQFF. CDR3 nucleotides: TGTGCCAGCAGTCACATCCACAGCAATGAGCAGTTCTTC.